The 27 T cell receptor beta chains below were found in one sample sequenced in a study of identical twins. A single record per CDR3 protein comes from TCRdb applying MiXCR to the 5' RACE reads. This table holds hundreds of thousands of distinct CDR3 sequences, around 7.6% found once. The same specimen was also included in a second study, on yellow fever vaccine responses in identical twins.

The source material was CD8+ T cells sorted from blood. These receptors were taken from a woman younger than 30 in good health.

This clonotype was detected a few times. This sequence joins TRBV18 and TRBJ2-1, with D possibly matching TRBD2 (5 bases). CDR1 is KGHSH and CDR2 is LQKENI in the germline V gene. The CDR3 sequence is 15 residues long. V dropped 7 bases and J dropped 8 bases, with 21 bases sitting between them. The CDR3 here is CASFRVSGIGDEQFF. CDR3 coding DNA: TGTGCCAGCTTTCGGGTTTCGGGGATTGGAGATGAGCAGTTCTTC. Together with reference TRBV18 and TRBJ2-1, the CDR3 gives the full variable domain: NAGVMQNPRHLVRRRGQEARLRCSPMKGHSHVYWYRQLPEEGLKFMVYLQKENIIDESGMPKERFSAEFPKEGPSILRIQQVVRGDSAAYFCASFRVSGIGDEQFFGPGTRLTVL.

The table lists this clonotype with a few counts. The chain combines TRBV18 with TRBJ2-5; weak D call: TRBD2 (6 bases). The CDR3 has 14 amino acids. Germline V gene data show CDR1 as KGHSH and CDR2 as LQKENI. V lost 3 bases, J lost 5 bases, and 13 bases lay in between. The CDR3 DNA follows: TGTGCCAGCTCACCTGAGACTGGGAGGGAGACCCAGTACTTC. Residues: CASSPETGRETQYF.

This clonotype was detected many times. The V and J genes are TRBV11-2 and TRBJ2-2; 10 nucleotides align to TRBD2. This CDR3 has 18 residues. Germline V CDR1 and CDR2: SGHAT, FQNNGV. The junction had 8 bases not matched to a gene; V was cut back by 0 bases and J by 4 bases. Here the CDR3 reads CASSLEAAAGGPTGELFF. CDR3 nucleotide sequence: TGTGCCAGCAGCTTAGAAGCGGCAGCGGGGGGGCCCACCGGGGAGCTGTTTTTT.

This chain links TRBV20-1 with TRBJ2-1; 8 nucleotides align to TRBD2. This CDR3 region has 15 residues. V shed 3 bases and J 9 bases; nucleotides not matched to a gene: 13. Germline loops: CDR1 DFQATT, CDR2 SNEGSKA (reference sequence). For the CDR3, the DNA is TGCAGTGCTAGCGCCCCGGGGGGGCCCGTGGTTGAGCAGTTCTTC. Its protein is CSASAPGGPVVEQFF.

This clonotype was detected ten times or more. The chain has TRBV27 and TRBJ1-2; D gene ambiguous. V was clipped by 2 bases and J by 6 bases, with 22 bases between them. This CDR3 contains 17 residues. Germline-derived CDR1 and CDR2 are MNHEY and SMNVEV (reference sequence). CDR3 in amino acids: CASSLKGRVLGKDGYTF. The CDR3 DNA sequence: TGTGCCAGCAGTTTAAAGGGAAGGGTTCTAGGGAAAGATGGCTACACCTTC.

This clonotype has a count of ten or more. V is TRBV5-6 and J is TRBJ2-4; D is unclear. The CDR3 runs to 13 residues. The V gene lost 4 bases and the J gene lost 1 base, with 6 bases spanning the gap. The germline V gene encodes CDR1 SGHDT and CDR2 YYEEEE. In DNA form, the CDR3 reads TGTGCCAGCAGCGCAGCGGCCAAAAACATTCAGTACTTC. Translated, it gives CASSAAAKNIQYF. The complete variable domain, with remaining parts taken from reference TRBV5-6 and TRBJ2-4, reads DAGVTQSPTHLIKTRGQQVTLRCSPKSGHDTVSWYQQALGQGPQFIFQYYEEEERQRGNFPDRFSGHQFPNYSSELNVNALLLGDSALYLCASSAAAKNIQYFGAGTRLSVL.

The chain employs TRBV12-3 or TRBV12-4 and TRBJ2-2; D is undetermined. V was shortened by 3 bases and J by 4 bases, with 6 bases between the two germline ends. This CDR3 contains 13 residues. Written as DNA, the CDR3 is TGTGCCAGCAGTTTTGCGAGCACCGGGGAGCTGTTTTTT. It specifies CASSFASTGELFF.

In its sample, this clonotype was seen a few times. V is TRBV20-1 and J is TRBJ2-1, with TRBD2 as a possible D gene (5 bases). There are 13 residues in the CDR3. With 7 bases removed from V and 3 bases from J, the gap between germline ends came to 13 bases. Germline-derived CDR1 and CDR2 are DFQATT and SNEGSKA (reference sequence). The CDR3 protein is CSVRGSFYNEQFF. CDR3 DNA sequence: TGCAGTGTTCGGGGTAGTTTCTACAATGAGCAGTTCTTC.

This clonotype has more than one count but fewer than ten. CDR3 bases: TGTGCCAGCAGCTCCGAGACAGGGTTCTATGGCTACACCTTC. This gives the protein CASSSETGFYGYTF. This rearrangement joins TRBV7-9 to TRBJ1-2; TRBD1 matches 7 bases. V was pared by 4 bases and J by 4 bases, with 6 bases of the junction left unmatched. Per germline, CDR1 SEHNR and CDR2 FQNEAQ (reference sequence). The CDR3 has 14 residues.

This clonotype was detected ten times or more. This chain uses TRBV15 with TRBJ2-1; TRBD2 agrees at 8 bases. The CDR3 is 16 amino acids. Germline V gene data show CDR1 as LNHNV and CDR2 as YYDKDF (reference sequence). The V and J ends lost 1 base and 3 bases, in that order; junction bases with no gene match: 5. Here the CDR3 reads CATSRGAGGLYNEQFF. As DNA, the CDR3 is TGTGCCACCAGCAGAGGCGCGGGGGGCCTCTACAATGAGCAGTTCTTC.

This clonotype was detected many times. The CDR3 DNA reads TGTGCCAGCTCACCACAAATCAGGGGGAGCTCCTACGAGCAGTACGTC. Protein sequence: CASSPQIRGSSYEQYV. The chain employs TRBV18 and TRBJ2-7, with 7 positions matching TRBD1. The V gene's germline CDR1 is KGHSH and CDR2 LQKENI. There are 16 residues in the CDR3. The V segment lost 1 base and the J segment 0 bases; nucleotides outside the gene matches: 6.

The gene calls are TRBV5-1 and TRBJ2-2; D is undetermined. This CDR3 is built from 12 residues. Trimming shortened V by 6 bases and J by 0 bases, and 3 bases separated the two germline ends. The germline V gene encodes CDR1 SGHRS and CDR2 YFSETQ. The CDR3 loop is CASNSNTGELFF. In nucleotides, the CDR3 is TGCGCCAGCAACTCGAACACCGGGGAGCTGTTTTTT.

This clonotype was found a few times. An end of the junction differs from the germline gene, which may be a read error. The chain joins TRBV24-1 to TRBJ2-2; either TRBD1 or TRBD2 may fit D (5 bases each). The V gene's germline CDR1 is KGHDR and CDR2 SFDVKD. The CDR3 consists of 13 residues. CDR3 in DNA: TGTGCCACCAGCCGCCCGGACACCGGGGAGCTGCTTTTT. Translation: CATSRPDTGELLF.

The J gene is TRBJ2-2, the V gene TRBV5-5, with TRBD2 identical over 14 bases. Germline loops: CDR1 SGHKS, CDR2 YYEKEE (reference sequence). This CDR3 contains 17 residues. Trimming at V came to 4 bases and at J to 5 bases, leaving 7 bases not matched to a gene. Here the CDR3 reads CASSATSGRAATGELFF. The DNA for the CDR3 is TGTGCCAGCAGCGCGACTAGCGGGAGGGCCGCGACCGGGGAGCTGTTTTTT.

The chain links TRBV20-1 to TRBJ2-7; 11 bases align to TRBD2. Germline values: CDR1 DFQATT, CDR2 SNEGSKA (reference sequence). The V segment lost 3 bases and the J segment 4 bases; nucleotides outside the gene matches: 20. The CDR3 extends over 19 amino acids. In nucleotides, the CDR3 is TGCAGTGCTAGTAGCCCCGAAGTAGCGGGAGGGCCTCCTAAGTACGAGCAGTACTTC. This translates into CSASSPEVAGGPPKYEQYF.

This clonotype turned up a few times. The gene calls are TRBV15 and TRBJ2-1; tentatively, D is TRBD2 (6 bases). Germline lookup yields CDR1 LNHNV and CDR2 YYDKDF (reference sequence). The V gene lost 5 bases and the J gene lost 6 bases, with 11 bases spanning the gap. The length of the CDR3 is 13 residues. The DNA of the CDR3 is TGTGCCACCAGCTCCGGGGGTGGCAATGAGCAGTTCTTC. Translating gives CATSSGGGNEQFF. Combining the CDR3 with reference TRBV15 and TRBJ2-1 gives the whole variable domain DAMVIQNPRYQVTQFGKPVTLSCSQTLNHNVMYWYQQKSSQAPKLLFHYYDKDFNNEADTPDNFQSRRPNTSFCFLDIRSPGLGDTAMYLCATSSGGGNEQFFGPGTRLTVL.

This clonotype was detected ten times or more. CDR3 in amino acids: CASSLPGTGVPNEQFF. As DNA, the CDR3 is TGTGCCAGCAGCTTACCTGGGACAGGGGTGCCCAATGAGCAGTTCTTC. V is TRBV7-9 and J is TRBJ2-1; TRBD1 matches 10 bases. CDR3 size: 16 residues. CDR1 and CDR2 from the germline V gene are SEHNR and FQNEAQ (reference sequence). The V and J ends lost 2 bases and 6 bases, in that order; junction bases with no gene match: 7.

In its sample, this clonotype was seen a few times. The chain recombines TRBV7-2 with TRBJ2-7; 8 bases fit TRBD2. Germline CDR1 reads SGHTA; CDR2 reads FQGNSA. V was pared by 6 bases and J by 5 bases, with 9 bases of the junction left unmatched. This CDR3 region has 14 residues. In DNA form, the CDR3 reads TGTGCCAGCAGACGCAGAGCGGGAGTCGACGAGCAGTACTTC. Translating gives CASRRRAGVDEQYF. The whole variable domain, remainder taken from reference TRBV7-2 and TRBJ2-7, is GAGVSQSPSNKVTEKGKDVELRCDPISGHTALYWYRQSLGQGLEFLIYFQGNSAPDKSGLPSDRFSAERTGGSVSTLTIQRTQQEDSAVYLCASRRRAGVDEQYFGPGTRLTVT.

This clonotype came up many times. The chain carries TRBV20-1 and TRBJ1-4; D is undetermined. CDR1 DFQATT and CDR2 SNEGSKA come from the germline V gene (reference sequence). This CDR3 is 15 amino acids long. The V gene lost 1 base and the J gene lost 0 bases, with 9 bases spanning the gap. The CDR3 DNA sequence: TGCAGTGCTAGAGGCCCAGCAACAACTAATGAAAAACTGTTTTTT. As protein: CSARGPATTNEKLFF.

This clonotype showed up just a few times. The chain employs TRBV20-1 and TRBJ2-7; 12 nucleotides agree with TRBD2. This CDR3 is 17 amino acids long. V dropped 0 bases and J dropped 2; count of bases not matched to a gene: 8. Germline V CDR1 and CDR2: DFQATT, SNEGSKA (reference sequence). The DNA for the CDR3 is TGCAGTGCTAGAGATCCGGTGACTAGCGGGGGAACCTACGAGCAGTACTTC. It translates to CSARDPVTSGGTYEQYF.

The chain is built from TRBV28 and TRBJ2-7; the D is unclear. CDR1 MDHEN and CDR2 SYDVKM come from the germline V gene. The CDR3 has 13 amino acids. V shed 8 bases and J shed 4 bases, with 15 bases lying between them. CDR3 sequence: CASRPEDGYEQYF. The CDR3, as DNA: TGTGCCAGCCGCCCGGAAGATGGGTACGAGCAGTACTTC.

This clonotype was seen repeatedly, ten times or more. This rearrangement joins TRBV4-1 to TRBJ2-1, with D possibly matching TRBD1 (5 bases). V gave up 4 bases and J gave up 0 bases, with 22 bases separating them. CDR3 size: 19 residues. Germline V gene data show CDR1 as MGHRA and CDR2 as YSYEKL. For the CDR3, the DNA is TGCGCCAGCAGCCCTCGATCCACATCTCAGGGATCCTCCTACAATGAGCAGTTCTTC. Amino acids: CASSPRSTSQGSSYNEQFF.

The chain combines TRBV10-1 with TRBJ2-7, with 10 nucleotides matching TRBD1. V gave up 7 bases and J gave up 2 bases; unmatched junction bases: 8. The CDR3 consists of 15 residues. Germline CDR1 WNHNN, CDR2 SYGVQD (reference sequence). The CDR3 here is CASTVGTGDPYEQYV. DNA for the CDR3: TGCGCCAGCACCGTCGGGACAGGGGATCCCTACGAGCAGTACGTC.

The gene calls are TRBV2 and TRBJ1-1; 7 bases fit TRBD1. The CDR3 contains 14 residues. V lost 6 bases, J lost 4 bases, and 8 bases stayed unmatched. The germline V gene has CDR1 SNHLY and CDR2 FYNNEI. Here the CDR3 reads CASSPGQRSTEAFF. The CDR3 DNA reads as TGTGCCAGCAGCCCGGGACAGAGATCCACTGAAGCTTTCTTT. Full variable domain (rest looked up from reference TRBV2 and TRBJ1-1): EPEVTQTPSHQVTQMGQEVILRCVPISNHLYFYWYRQILGQKVEFLVSFYNNEISEKSEIFDDQFSVERPDGSNFTLKIRSTKLEDSAMYFCASSPGQRSTEAFFGQGTRLTVV.

This clonotype appeared a few times. This sequence joins TRBV5-6 and TRBJ2-3; TRBD2 matches 14 bases. This CDR3 spans 17 amino acids. The germline gives CDR1 SGHDT, CDR2 YYEEEE. The J segment lost 3 bases and the V segment lost 2 bases, leaving 5 bases of the junction unmatched. The CDR3 DNA reads TGTGCCAGCAGCTTTTTCGGGACTAGCGGGAGTACAGATACGCAGTATTTT. Amino acid sequence: CASSFFGTSGSTDTQYF.

This clonotype appeared a few times. The rearrangement uses TRBV7-8 and TRBJ2-5; D not resolved. This CDR3 contains 15 residues. Germline V lookup: CDR1 SGHVS, CDR2 FQNEAQ. Trimming pared 3 bases from V and 4 bases from J, leaving 15 bases between. CDR3 sequence: CASSFYPMRPETQYF. The CDR3 nucleotides are TGTGCCAGCAGCTTCTACCCTATGCGCCCAGAGACCCAGTACTTC.

This clonotype appeared many times. The genes are TRBV12-3 or TRBV12-4 and TRBJ2-5; the match to TRBD1 covers 8 bases. There are 14 residues in the CDR3. V was pared by 4 bases and J by 5 bases, with 6 bases of the junction left unmatched. This CDR3 is CASSSTGGGETQYF. CDR3 in DNA: TGTGCCAGCAGTTCCACAGGGGGAGGCGAGACCCAGTACTTC.